The present entry profiles one TCR beta chain with its context. This clonotype occurred once. The antigen it recognizes is unknown. Base qualities were left out, and no much larger clone turns up one base away. Single-read evidence is weak. The sample belongs to a study of T cells in Graves' hyperthyroidism and ophthalmopathy (dated by TCRdb to between 2018 and 2021). Describing the broader study: Peripheral blood samples were taken at initial diagnosis, before any treatment was given. After blood sampling, hyperthyroidism patients were treated with methimazole at a starting dose of 30 mg daily, and ophthalmopathy patients were treated with high-dose intravenous methylprednisolone. An independent validation cohort of 18 to 20 hyperthyroidism patients and about 15 patients who later progressed to ophthalmopathy tested prospective prediction of ophthalmopathy. The 85 to 100 discovery patients were randomly split 7:3 into training and test sets. Thyroid tissue and blood T-cell repertoires from roughly six Graves' hyperthyroidism patients were also compared in the study. To identify distinguishing TCR V-J signatures, a discovery cohort of 90 to 100 patients was used, comprising under 45 with Graves' ophthalmopathy and 55 to 65 with stable Graves' hyperthyroidism. According to the paper, TCR Vbeta CDR3 sequencing was carried out on 135 peripheral blood samples, which came from 40 to 45 ophthalmopathy, roughly 75 hyperthyroidism and 17 progressor patients. Study-wide findings and limitations: In validation, progression to ophthalmopathy was predicted by the model with 70% to 71% sensitivity and 72% to 80% specificity, a median of 6.5 months before onset. Sample size was not statistically predetermined, and blinding of investigators to group allocation was not performed. Most expanded thyroid clonotypes (frequency above 0.001) were also found in blood, which suggests that blood repertoires may mirror thyroid immune responses. Ophthalmopathy was separated from stable hyperthyroidism by a 13 V-J signature model, with about 88% sensitivity and approximately 84% specificity obtained in cross-validation and 80%/75% obtained in testing.

Amplification of TCR beta CDR3 regions was carried out from RNA transcripts. For the first round of RT-PCR on the TCR CDR3, the HTBI primer set was used together with the Qiagen OneStep RT-PCR kit. Libraries were constructed in a second round of multiplex PCR, after which size selection and purification were carried out. Libraries were sequenced paired-end with 100 bp reads on an Illumina HiSeq2000. On the authors' methods: SOAPnuke was used to process the raw data, with reads discarded if the reads contained adapters or uncalled bases, had a mean Phred below 15, or lacked an exact constant-primer or identifier match. COPE v1.2.5 was used to merge the high-quality paired reads, and each unique nucleotide sequence was defined as a clonotype. Clonotypes were aligned to IMGT TRBV, TRBD and TRBJ reference segments using MiTCR v1.1. The analysis was restricted to V-J combinations with a frequency above 0.0001, which together covered 99% to 99.2% of the repertoires. The TCS score was defined as the ratio of F50 (clonal expansion) to E x V (chaos), calculated using BLOSUM62-based TCRdist between CDR3 peptides within each V-J. Welch's t-statistics and random forest reduced 450 to 600 V-J features to 10 to 15, which were used in a naive Bayes classifier (R e1071). TCRdb handled the public reads itself, with Q25 trimming in fastp and clone calling in MiXCR, and kept productive beta chains. Rows with a matching CDR3 protein are joined into one entry that keeps the most common DNA and genes. None of the V and J calls come from the authors' own analysis; TCRdb made them. In all, the sample holds approximately 740,000 distinct CDR3 sequences, and 14% of those were seen once. Together, the top ten hold roughly 10% of the sample.

Stable Graves' hyperthyroidism was defined as the absence of progression to ophthalmopathy over 18 months of follow-up. Hyperthyroidism patients were newly diagnosed, with disease duration under 2 months, and aged 18 to 65 years. Patients with uncontrolled infections, other autoimmune diseases, pregnancy or lactation were excluded. Diagnoses were established on the basis of clinical symptoms, serum thyroxine and TRAb, thyroid ultrasound, and orbital computed tomography. PBMCs were separated from roughly 9.3 ml of fresh peripheral blood using Ficoll-Paque density gradient centrifugation. Total RNA was extracted using Trizol reagent, and RNA quality was assessed on an Agilent 2100 Bioanalyzer. CDR1 and CDR2 are read off the germline V gene as LGHNA and YSLEER. From cysteine to phenylalanine, the CDR3 is 16 amino acids long. Kept here is only the CDR3 DNA, which spans 48 bases and is read in frame from base 1. At the junction V is shortened by 4 bases and J by 7 bases; bases outside the gene matches: 15.

The chain was built from TRBV4-3 and TRBJ1-2; 7 middle bases align to TRBD1. The source is a woman between 18 and 30 years old with Graves' hyperthyroidism. Sequencing was done on a sample of blood. This receptor carries the CDR3 CASSPQGGGDLGGYTF. The DNA is TGCGCCAGCAGCCCCCAGGGGGGGGGCGATCTGGGTGGCTACACCTTC.